This T cell receptor beta chain was observed in a study of T cell responses to AZD1222 COVID-19 vaccine. Overall study context: Recipients boosted at about 4 weeks or about 12 weeks are pooled.

Profiling relied on immunoSEQ multiplex PCR, and the TCRdb table lists in-frame clones only, not all of them. Seen here are roughly 100,000 clones, 88% observed once, and the top ten hold around 8.4%. V lost 6 bases and J lost 8, with 19 bases in between. CDR3 length equals 13 residues. Per the germline V gene, CDR1 is SQVTM and CDR2 is ANQGSEA. The receptor comes from an adult in good health. V is TRBV29-1 and J is TRBJ1-1, with a possible D match to TRBD1 (6 bases). The material sequenced was peripheral blood, taken on day 0 of AZD1222 vaccination. CDR3: CSVDVSLGTEAFF. The CDR3 DNA follows: TGCAGCGTCGACGTTTCTCTCGGGACAGAAGCTTTCTTT.